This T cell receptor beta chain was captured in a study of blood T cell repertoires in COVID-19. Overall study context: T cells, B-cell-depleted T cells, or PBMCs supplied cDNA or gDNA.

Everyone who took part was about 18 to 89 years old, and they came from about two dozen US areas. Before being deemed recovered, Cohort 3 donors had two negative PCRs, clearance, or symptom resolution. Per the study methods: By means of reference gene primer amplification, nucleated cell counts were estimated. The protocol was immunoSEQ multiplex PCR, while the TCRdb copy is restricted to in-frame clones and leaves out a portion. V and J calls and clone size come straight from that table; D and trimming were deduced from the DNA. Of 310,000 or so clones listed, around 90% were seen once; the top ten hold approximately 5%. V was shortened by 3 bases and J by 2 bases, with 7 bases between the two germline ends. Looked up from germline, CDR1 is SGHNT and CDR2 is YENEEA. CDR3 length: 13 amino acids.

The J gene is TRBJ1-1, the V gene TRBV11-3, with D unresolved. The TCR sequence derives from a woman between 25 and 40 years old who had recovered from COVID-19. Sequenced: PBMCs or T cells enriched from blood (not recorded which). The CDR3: CASSFKRNTEAFF. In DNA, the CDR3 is TGTGCCAGCAGCTTTAAGAGAAACACTGAAGCTTTCTTT. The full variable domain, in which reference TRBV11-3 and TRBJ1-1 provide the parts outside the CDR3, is EAGVVQSPRYKIIEKKQPVAFWCNPISGHNTLYWYLQNLGQGPELLIRYENEEAVDDSQLPKDRFSAERLKGVDSTLKIQPAELGDSAVYLCASSFKRNTEAFFGQGTRLTVV.